This T cell receptor (beta chain) is drawn from a study of blood T cells in healthy people across ages. This clonotype has just a few counts. Next came a second PCR, run for about 7 to 12 cycles, which used a sample-barcoded 5' primer along with a J-beta primer mix. TCRdb re-called the 5' RACE reads through MiXCR, storing one row per CDR3 protein. The table lists about 930,000 distinct CDR3 sequences, about 27% of them singletons. Between the trimmed V and J ends, which lost 3 bases and 8 bases, there was a span of 10 bases. This CDR3 spans 12 amino acids. Germline lookup yields CDR1 SGHVS and CDR2 FQNEAQ. This sample also appeared in a second study, on T cells of mothers and their children. This second report adds: Compared with unrelated pairs, related mother-child pairs had slightly higher, non-significant overlap.

This sequence was found in a woman aged 40 to 49 in good health. The chain links TRBV7-8 to TRBJ1-2; no clear D gene. What was sequenced was blood. Written as DNA, the CDR3 is TGTGCCAGCAGCTTGAGGAGGTCAGGCTACACCTTC. Amino acid sequence: CASSLRRSGYTF.